The rows below give T cell receptor beta chains drawn from one sample of a study of regulatory T cells in long-lasting Graves disease. TCRdb re-derived calls from the multiplex PCR reads in MiXCR, one entry per CDR3 protein. The sample holds 400,000 to 550,000 distinct CDR3 sequences; more than 13% are singletons and the top ten take around 17%. This sample was also put to use in a study of T cells in Graves' hyperthyroidism and ophthalmopathy.

This specimen consisted of peripheral blood mononuclear cells (PBMCs), obtained at new diagnosis, from a patient treated with antithyroid drugs. Receptors were obtained from a woman aged 25 to 39 with Graves disease. Both conserved end residues are part of each CDR3. The D gene is left open where the match is weak. Expanded clones get a size class; other rows say once, few or many, or leave the size out.

J: TRBJ1-5; length: 17; size: .; D: TRBD1; V: TRBV6-2/TRBV6-3; DNA: TGTGCCAGCAGTATGACAGGGGGCCCGTATAGCAATCAGCCCCAGCATTTT; CDR3: CASSMTGGPYSNQPQHF
J: TRBJ2-7; length: 12; size: .; D: .; V: TRBV29-1; DNA: TGCAGCGTTGAAGGGACGACCTACGAGCAGTACTTC; CDR3: CSVEGTTYEQYF
J: TRBJ2-7; length: 16; size: few; D: TRBD2; V: TRBV6-1; DNA: TGTGCCAGCAGTGAAGAGGTTAGCGGGAGTGGCTACGAGCAGTACTTC; CDR3: CASSEEVSGSGYEQYF
J: TRBJ1-2; length: 13; size: many; D: .; V: TRBV20-1; DNA: TGCAGTGCTAGGTGGGGTTTTGAGAATGGCTACACCTTC; CDR3: CSARWGFENGYTF
J: TRBJ1-1; length: 16; size: many; D: .; V: TRBV5-6; DNA: TGTGCCAGCAGCTTGTACCCCGCGGGGCCGAACACTGAAGCTTTCTTT; CDR3: CASSLYPAGPNTEAFF
J: TRBJ2-5; length: 15; size: many; D: .; V: TRBV7-7; DNA: TGTGCCAGCAGCTCCGGGGTTGGCAGGGCACTGACCCAGTACTTC; CDR3: CASSSGVGRALTQYF
J: TRBJ2-1; length: 15; size: .; D: .; V: TRBV5-1; DNA: TGCGCCAGCAGCTTGGCCGGAGGGCGCCTGAATGAGCAGTTCTTC; CDR3: CASSLAGGRLNEQFF
J: TRBJ2-5; length: 17; size: many; D: TRBD1; V: TRBV20-1; DNA: TGCAGTGCTAGTCCCGGGACAGGGTTACGGTACCGGGAGACCCAGTACTTC; CDR3: CSASPGTGLRYRETQYF
J: TRBJ2-1; length: 17; size: .; D: .; V: TRBV7-8; DNA: TGTGCCAGCAGCCTAGTGGGGTTAGGGGGGACCTACAATGAGCAGTTCTTC; CDR3: CASSLVGLGGTYNEQFF
J: TRBJ1-1; length: 13; size: many; D: .; V: TRBV18; DNA: TGTGCCAGCTCAACAACCGGGACCCTTGAAGCTTTCTTT; CDR3: CASSTTGTLEAFF
J: TRBJ2-4; length: 16; size: many; D: .; V: TRBV7-6; DNA: TGTGCCAGCAGCCCCCGCGGGGGAGGGGGGGAAGACATTCAGTACTTC; CDR3: CASSPRGGGGEDIQYF
J: TRBJ2-2; length: 13; size: many; D: .; V: TRBV28; DNA: TGTGCCAGCAGGCAGGGGGGAGGCGGGGAGCTGTTTTTT; CDR3: CASRQGGGGELFF
J: TRBJ2-5; length: 17; size: many; D: TRBD2; V: TRBV20-1; DNA: TGCAGTGCTAGAACGTTCACGGGCGGGAGTCCCGGGGAGACCCAGTACTTC; CDR3: CSARTFTGGSPGETQYF
J: TRBJ1-2; length: 14; size: many; D: .; V: TRBV18; DNA: TGTGCCAGCTCACCATCCCAGAATAACTATGGCTACACCTTC; CDR3: CASSPSQNNYGYTF
J: TRBJ2-3; length: 15; size: many; D: TRBD2; V: TRBV20-1; DNA: TGCAGTGCGACCGTTAGCGGGAGAGATCGAGATACGCAGTATTTT; CDR3: CSATVSGRDRDTQYF
J: TRBJ2-1; length: 15; size: few; D: TRBD2; V: TRBV7-3; DNA: TGTGCCAGCAGCTTAATGGGGACTAGAACCAATGAGCAGTTCTTC; CDR3: CASSLMGTRTNEQFF
J: TRBJ2-5; length: 13; size: many; D: .; V: TRBV12-3/TRBV12-4; DNA: TGTGCCAGCAGTTTCCCTATGAGGGAGACCCAGTACTTC; CDR3: CASSFPMRETQYF